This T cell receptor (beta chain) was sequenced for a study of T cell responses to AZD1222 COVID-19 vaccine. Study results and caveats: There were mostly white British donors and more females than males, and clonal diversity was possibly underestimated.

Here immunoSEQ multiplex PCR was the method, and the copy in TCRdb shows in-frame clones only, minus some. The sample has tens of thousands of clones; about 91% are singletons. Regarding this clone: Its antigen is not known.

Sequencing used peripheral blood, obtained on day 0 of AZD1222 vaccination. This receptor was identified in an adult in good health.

CDR3 in amino acids: CATSTPEGLAGGGEQFF. The CDR3 DNA is TGTGCCACCAGCACCCCCGAAGGCCTAGCGGGAGGGGGAGAGCAGTTCTTC. The chain employs TRBV15 and TRBJ2-1; TRBD2 agrees at 12 bases. Germline V lookup: CDR1 LNHNV, CDR2 YYDKDF (reference sequence). There are 17 residues in the CDR3. V was clipped by 4 bases and J by 10 bases; unmatched bases: 14. Full variable domain (outside the CDR3, taken from reference TRBV15 and TRBJ2-1): DAMVIQNPRYQVTQFGKPVTLSCSQTLNHNVMYWYQQKSSQAPKLLFHYYDKDFNNEADTPDNFQSRRPNTSFCFLDIRSPGLGDTAMYLCATSTPEGLAGGGEQFFGPGTRLTVL.